Reported below is one TCR beta chain. The sample comes from a study of T cells in Graves' hyperthyroidism and ophthalmopathy. What was amplified from RNA transcripts were TCR beta CDR3 regions. Initially, a first-round RT-PCR of the TCR CDR3 employed the HTBI primer set. TCRdb reanalysed the multiplex PCR reads using MiXCR and keeps one entry per CDR3 protein. The sample shows 500,000 to 600,000 distinct CDR3 sequences, more than 45% of them seen only once. The germline gives CDR1 SQVTM, CDR2 ANQGSEA. Trimming cost V 8 bases and J 4 bases, with 18 bases left between them. The CDR3 consists of 13 residues. Stability of Graves' hyperthyroidism was defined as absent ophthalmopathy progression within 18 months. Pregnant or lactating patients were excluded, as were those with uncontrolled infection or other autoimmune disease. The diagnoses drew upon clinical symptoms, serum thyroxine and TRAb, thyroid ultrasound and orbital computed tomography.

The chain is built from TRBV29-1 and TRBJ2-7; D is unclear. The sample was peripheral blood or thyroid tissue (not recorded which). The receptor was derived from a young woman with Graves' hyperthyroidism. The CDR3, as DNA: TGCAGCCTCATAGCTGGCAGCGCGTACGAGCAGTACTTC. Amino acid sequence: CSLIAGSAYEQYF.